The subject of this entry is one TCR beta chain. Its target is unknown. This sample stems from a study of T cell responses to AZD1222 COVID-19 vaccine. Overall study: It was second doses at about 4 or about 12 weeks that were pooled.

Regarding the study as a whole: Increased Spike-specific TCR breadth and depth were observed after two AZD1222 doses. It should be noted that donors were predominantly white British and more often female, and clonal diversity was possibly underestimated. All repertoire sampling was performed exclusively after the peak T cell response.

The data were produced by immunoSEQ multiplex PCR, yet TCRdb's version contains in-frame clones alone and is incomplete. The sample has approximately 160,000 clones; 85% to 95% are singletons. The germline V gene has CDR1 MGHRA and CDR2 YSYEKL. There are 19 residues in the CDR3. Trimming removed 1 base from V and 2 bases from J, with 23 bases in between. The receptor's source is an adult in good health. The starting material was peripheral blood, obtained on day 0 of AZD1222 vaccination. The rearrangement joins TRBV4-1 to TRBJ2-5; the D gene is possibly TRBD1 (6 bases). CDR3 amino acids: CASSQGTRAPRQGQETQYF. The CDR3 DNA reads TGCGCCAGCAGCCAAGGGACTCGGGCCCCTCGCCAGGGGCAAGAGACCCAGTACTTC.